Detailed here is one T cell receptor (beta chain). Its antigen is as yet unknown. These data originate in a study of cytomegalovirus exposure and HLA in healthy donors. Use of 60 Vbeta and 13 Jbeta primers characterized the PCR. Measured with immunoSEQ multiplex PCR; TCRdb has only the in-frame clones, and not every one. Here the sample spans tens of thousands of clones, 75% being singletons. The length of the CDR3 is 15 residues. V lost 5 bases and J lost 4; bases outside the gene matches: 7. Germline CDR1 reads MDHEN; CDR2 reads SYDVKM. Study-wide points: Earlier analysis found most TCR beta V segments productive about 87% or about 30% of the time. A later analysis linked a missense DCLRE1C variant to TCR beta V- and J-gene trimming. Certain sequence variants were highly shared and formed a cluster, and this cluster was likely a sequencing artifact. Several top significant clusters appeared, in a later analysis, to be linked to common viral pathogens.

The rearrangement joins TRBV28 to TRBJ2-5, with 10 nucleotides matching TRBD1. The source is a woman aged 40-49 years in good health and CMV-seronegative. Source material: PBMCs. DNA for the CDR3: TGTGCCAGCAGTCCCGGGACAGGGGTAAGAGAGACCCAGTACTTC. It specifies CASSPGTGVRETQYF. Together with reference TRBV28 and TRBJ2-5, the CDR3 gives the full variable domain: DVKVTQSSRYLVKRTGEKVFLECVQDMDHENMFWYRQDPGLGLRLIYFSYDVKMKEKGDIPEGYSVSREKKERFSLILESASTNQTSMYLCASSPGTGVRETQYFGPGTRLLVL.